The 20 T cell receptor beta chains presented below share a single source sample, sequenced in a study of blood T cell repertoires in COVID-19. The assay was immunoSEQ multiplex PCR, and TCRdb's table has in-frame clones only and misses some. The sample carries nearly 200,000 clones, about 88% recorded once. The sequencing sample was made of peripheral blood. The receptors derive from a woman aged 40-49 years who had recovered from COVID-19.

The rearrangement links TRBV28 to TRBJ2-7, with D maybe TRBD2 (6 bases). Germline CDR1 MDHEN, CDR2 SYDVKM. Deletions cut 4 bases from V and 6 bases from J, with 19 bases between. The CDR3 sequence is 15 residues long. The CDR3: CASSSVSFTEGEQYF. CDR3 DNA sequence: TGTGCCAGCAGTTCTGTTTCTTTTACGGAGGGCGAGCAGTACTTC. The variable domain in full, with the rest retrieved from reference TRBV28 and TRBJ2-7, is DVKVTQSSRYLVKRTGEKVFLECVQDMDHENMFWYRQDPGLGLRLIYFSYDVKMKEKGDIPEGYSVSREKKERFSLILESASTNQTSMYLCASSSVSFTEGEQYFGPGTRLTVT.

The chain is built from TRBV11-2 and TRBJ2-7; a possible D gene is TRBD2 (5 bases). This CDR3 contains 14 residues. Germline CDR1 reads SGHAT; CDR2 reads FQNNGV. The germline V and J ends were trimmed by 4 bases and 6 bases, with 16 bases remaining between them. CDR3 in DNA: TGTGCCAGCAGCTCCGAAGGACTGAGACGCGAGCAGTACTTC. This translates into CASSSEGLRREQYF.

The chain couples TRBV18 to TRBJ2-7, with TRBD1 matching over 10 bases. J lost 2 bases, V lost 3 bases, and 1 base had no gene match. This CDR3 has 14 residues. CDR1 and CDR2 from the germline V gene are KGHSH and LQKENI. The CDR3 DNA follows: TGTGCCAGCTCACCGGGACAGGGGACCTACGAGCAGTACTTC. This encodes CASSPGQGTYEQYF. Full variable domain (rest looked up from reference TRBV18 and TRBJ2-7): NAGVMQNPRHLVRRRGQEARLRCSPMKGHSHVYWYRQLPEEGLKFMVYLQKENIIDESGMPKERFSAEFPKEGPSILRIQQVVRGDSAAYFCASSPGQGTYEQYFGPGTRLTVT.

The chain combines TRBV7-8 with TRBJ2-2; TRBD2 is a possible D gene (5 bases). The CDR3 is 13 amino acids. From germline, CDR1 is SGHVS and CDR2 FQNEAQ. Trimming cost V 6 bases and J 6 bases, with 11 bases left between them. Written as DNA, the CDR3 is TGTGCCAGCAGGTACCCTAGCTCCGGGGAGCTGTTTTTT. Amino acids: CASRYPSSGELFF.

The rearrangement links TRBV10-3 to TRBJ2-1; TRBD2 might be the D (6 bases). This CDR3 is built from 16 residues. V lost 0 bases and J lost 0, with 9 bases in between. Germline V CDR1 and CDR2: ENHRY, SYGVKD. CDR3 nucleotide sequence: TGTGCCATCAGTGAGTCGGTCGGGAGCTCCTACAATGAGCAGTTCTTC. As protein: CAISESVGSSYNEQFF.

The chain uses TRBV19 and TRBJ2-7; 10 bases fit TRBD2. Trimming at V came to 5 bases and at J to 0 bases, leaving 4 bases not matched to a gene. Germline values: CDR1 LNHDA, CDR2 SQIVND (reference sequence). The CDR3 covers 15 residues. The CDR3 nucleotides read TGTGCCAGTAGTGCGAGGACTAGCGGCTCCTACGAGCAGTACTTC. Its translation: CASSARTSGSYEQYF.

The V and J genes are TRBV5-6 and TRBJ1-3; D perhaps matches TRBD1 (5 bases). The CDR3 consists of 17 residues. Germline loops: CDR1 SGHDT, CDR2 YYEEEE. The V gene lost 0 bases and the J gene lost 4 bases, with 17 bases spanning the gap. The CDR3 region has the DNA TGTGCCAGCAGCTTGGTCGTAGGCCAGGGTTCGGGAAACACCATATATTTT. Translating gives CASSLVVGQGSGNTIYF.

The J gene is TRBJ2-7, the V gene TRBV5-4; the match to TRBD2 covers 7 bases. The junction had 9 bases not matched to a gene; V was cut back by 3 bases and J by 3 bases. Germline loops: CDR1 SGHNT, CDR2 YYREEE (reference sequence). The CDR3 is 15 residues long. The CDR3 loop reads CASSSTWEGHYEQYF. The CDR3 nucleotides are TGTGCCAGCAGCTCTACCTGGGAGGGCCACTACGAGCAGTACTTC.

The CDR3 loop is CASTEIGTAYEQYF. The CDR3 DNA sequence: TGTGCCAGCACCGAGATAGGGACAGCGTACGAGCAGTACTTC. The chain has TRBV7-9 and TRBJ2-7; 7 bases are a match to TRBD1. With V trimmed by 7 bases and J by 4 bases, 10 bases remained unmatched. This CDR3 region has 14 residues. The V gene's germline CDR1 is SEHNR and CDR2 FQNEAQ (reference sequence).

This clone was observed a single time. The chain uses TRBV4-1 and TRBJ1-4; TRBD1 matches 7 bases. V lost 0 bases and J lost 7; bases outside the gene matches: 5. Germline V gene lookup returns CDR1 MGHRA and CDR2 YSYEKL. This CDR3 region has 15 residues. This CDR3 reads CASSQEGTVREKLFF. In DNA form, the CDR3 reads TGCGCCAGCAGCCAAGAAGGGACAGTGCGTGAAAAACTGTTTTTT.

The rearrangement links TRBV3-1 (or the pseudogene TRBV3-2) to TRBJ2-7; no definite D call. The CDR3 consists of 13 residues. The V end lost 2 bases, the J end lost 6 bases, and 11 bases lay between the germline ends. The germline V gene encodes CDR1 LGHDT and CDR2 YNNKEL (reference sequence). The DNA for the CDR3 is TGTGCCAGCAGCCAAATGACAACAGCCGAGCAGTACTTC. Residues: CASSQMTTAEQYF.

This chain joins TRBV6-6 and TRBJ1-1; D call uncertain. Germline V lookup: CDR1 MNHNY, CDR2 SVGAGI (reference sequence). This CDR3 spans 14 amino acids. Deletions cut 7 bases from V and 0 bases from J, with 12 bases between. The CDR3 loop reads CASTPVSVNTEAFF. The CDR3 coding sequence is TGTGCCAGCACCCCTGTGAGTGTGAACACTGAAGCTTTCTTT.

The V and J genes are TRBV4-1 and TRBJ1-2, with TRBD1 as a possible D gene (5 bases). The V end lost 4 bases, the J end lost 12 bases, and 24 bases lay between the germline ends. CDR3 length equals 15 residues. Germline V gives CDR1 MGHRA, CDR2 YSYEKL. In nucleotides, the CDR3 is TGCGCCAGCAGCCTTCAACAGGACGGGGGTGGTGAGGACACCTTC. This sequence encodes CASSLQQDGGGEDTF.

The V gene is TRBV19, the J gene TRBJ2-7; 12 bases are a match to TRBD2. Germline V CDR1 and CDR2: LNHDA, SQIVND (reference sequence). J gave up 7 bases and V 3 bases, and 4 bases lay outside the gene matches. The CDR3 loop spans 14 amino acids. The CDR3 here is CASSMGGLAGEQYF. The CDR3 DNA is TGTGCCAGTAGTATGGGAGGACTAGCGGGGGAGCAGTACTTC.

The chain recombines TRBV5-1 with TRBJ2-3, with 11 bases aligning to TRBD2. The CDR3 contains 18 residues. Germline assignment: CDR1 SGHRS and CDR2 YFSETQ. The ends lost 4 bases at V and 2 bases at J; junction bases unmatched: 12. The CDR3: CASSPQLAGGGVTDTQYF. The CDR3 DNA is TGCGCCAGCAGCCCCCAGCTAGCGGGAGGAGGGGTCACAGATACGCAGTATTTT.

This clone was observed once. The gene calls are TRBV29-1 and TRBJ1-1; D uncertain. CDR3 length: 12 residues. With 4 bases removed from V and 8 bases from J, the gap between germline ends came to 14 bases. Germline V gene data show CDR1 as SQVTM and CDR2 as ANQGSEA. The CDR3 loop reads CSVGGRGREAFF. For the CDR3, the DNA is TGCAGCGTTGGTGGTAGAGGGAGGGAAGCTTTCTTT.

V usage is TRBV5-1 and J usage is TRBJ1-5; 8 positions match TRBD1. CDR3 size: 15 residues. Trimming took 4 bases from V and 7 from J; bases not matched to a gene: 10. Germline V gene lookup returns CDR1 SGHRS and CDR2 YFSETQ. The CDR3 region has the DNA TGCGCCAGCAGCCCCGGACAGGGCCAGGGACAGCCCCAGCATTTT. This encodes CASSPGQGQGQPQHF.

The chain recombines TRBV6-2 or TRBV6-3 with TRBJ1-1, with D possibly matching TRBD1 (5 bases). CDR1 and CDR2 (germline): MNHEY, SVGEGT. Trimming cost V 3 bases and J 1 base, with 6 bases left between them. The CDR3 covers 13 residues. DNA for the CDR3: TGTGCCAGCAGTTATAGGGGGAACACTGAAGCTTTCTTT. Translation gives CASSYRGNTEAFF.

The rearrangement uses TRBV6-6 and TRBJ1-4, with 7 bases fitting TRBD1. This CDR3 is 15 amino acids long. Losses at the gene ends were 0 bases for V and 4 bases for J; bases not matched to a gene: 2. Looked up from germline, CDR1 is MNHNY and CDR2 is SVGAGI (reference sequence). In DNA form, the CDR3 reads TGTGCCAGCAGTTACTCGACAGGGATTAATGAAAAACTGTTTTTT. This encodes CASSYSTGINEKLFF.

The chain carries TRBV19 and TRBJ1-4; D perhaps matches TRBD1 (5 bases). The V end was cut by 6 bases, the J end by 6 bases, with 11 bases between. The CDR3 consists of 13 residues. Per the germline V gene, CDR1 is LNHDA and CDR2 is SQIVND (reference sequence). The CDR3 here is CASRGEVDEKLFF. In nucleotides, the CDR3 is TGTGCCAGTAGGGGGGAGGTAGATGAAAAACTGTTTTTT.